This entry concerns a single TCR beta chain. This record comes from a study of fetal regulatory T cell absence and autoimmunity. Generated by immunoSEQ multiplex PCR, the TCRdb table keeps only in-frame clones and is missing some. There are some 87,000 clones in the sample; roughly 70% occur only once, and about 2.1% lies in the top ten. Germline V gene sequence: CDR1 SGHRS, CDR2 YFSETQ. The CDR3 covers 17 residues. The J segment lost 2 bases and the V segment lost 4 bases, leaving 12 bases of the junction unmatched. This clonotype was sampled from a male donor with IPEX syndrome. The chain links TRBV5-1 to TRBJ1-2; TRBD1 agrees at 9 bases. Specimen: pancreas tissue. The CDR3 sequence is CASSRLADRGGNYGYTF. The CDR3 DNA follows: TGCGCCAGCAGCCGACTCGCGGACAGGGGTGGGAACTATGGCTACACCTTC. The whole variable domain, filled in from reference TRBV5-1 and TRBJ1-2, reads KAGVTQTPRYLIKTRGQQVTLSCSPISGHRSVSWYQQTPGQGLQFLFEYFSETQRNKGNFPGRFSGRQFSNSRSEMNVSTLELGDSALYLCASSRLADRGGNYGYTFGSGTRLTVV.